This TCR beta chain was identified during a study of blood T cell repertoires in COVID-19. Study-wide context: Specimens from acute and convalescent COVID-19 originated in the United States, Italy and Spain. The analysed material was cDNA or gDNA that came from T cells, B-cell-depleted T cells, or PBMCs.

Unmatched junction bases numbered 4, after V lost 3 bases and J lost 0 bases. The CDR3 length is 15 residues. Germline V gene lookup returns CDR1 SGHAT and CDR2 FQNNGV. In the original workflow: Estimation of nucleated cell counts was performed using reference gene primer amplification. The assay was immunoSEQ multiplex PCR, and TCRdb's table has in-frame clones only and misses some. The V and J calls and the clone size are those of that table, but D and trimming were determined from the DNA. The sample holds roughly 200,000 clones; 87% are singletons and the top ten take more than 10%. The sample consisted of peripheral blood. This sequence originates from a young woman who had recovered from COVID-19. The rearrangement links TRBV11-2 to TRBJ2-7; 8 bases match TRBD1. This chain's CDR3 is CASSFSQGASYEQYF. CDR3 sequence (DNA): TGTGCCAGCAGCTTTTCCCAGGGGGCCTCCTACGAGCAGTACTTC.